This T cell receptor beta chain was captured by sequencing in a study of blood T cell repertoires in COVID-19 (dated by TCRdb to between 2020 and 2021). Turning to the overall study: Collaborator samples came from the United States, Italy and Spain and covered acute and convalescent phases of COVID-19. Subjects who had been exposed to COVID-19, were actively infected with it, or had recovered from it provided the deeply sampled blood TCRbeta repertoires that made up the dataset. The repertoires were made available in a free public database intended to serve as a resource for research on the immune response to SARS-CoV-2. HLA class I and class II types, where available, came from metadata supplied by the sample provider rather than from assay-based typing. The prospective study material was composed of cDNA or gDNA derived from T cells, B-cell-depleted T cells, or PBMCs. The sample metadata nearly always contained a de-identified subject ID, COVID-19 status, age in years and sex. Samples came from the ongoing ImmuneRACE study (first 160 participants) plus 1,254 subjects from 6 global collaborators.

The paper's findings and limits, for the study overall: How much clinical and demographic metadata was included differed by source and by participant, and the metadata was provided uncurated.

TCRbeta CDR3 regions were amplified from genomic DNA using the immunoSEQ Assay, a bias-controlled multiplex PCR. Per the authors' processing: The number of nucleated cells in each sample was estimated by amplification of reference gene primers within the assay. To quantify the absolute abundance of each unique TCRbeta CDR3 rearrangement, sequence reads were collapsed and filtered. For each sample, productive Simpson clonality was calculated as the square root of Simpson's diversity index over productive rearrangements. TCRdb re-hosts the immuneACCESS table, in-frame sequences only. Its copies lack some clones; in the studies checked, an unresolved V gene accounts for under half of them, and the cause for the rest is not known. Clone size and the V and J calls come from that table; the DNA yielded D and trimming. The sample records about 140,000 clones, 81% of which are singletons. More than 8% of the sample goes to the ten largest clones.

This clone was observed a handful of times. The clone's antigen remains unknown. It has no much larger one-base neighbor in the sample; base qualities were not kept. Each collaborating institution followed its own protocols to collect whole blood in K2EDTA tubes. For TCRbeta analysis, collaborators shipped samples as frozen whole blood, isolated PBMCs, or DNA extracted from either of those sample types. CDR1 and CDR2, looked up from the germline V gene, are SNHLY and FYNNEI. From its cysteine to its phenylalanine, the CDR3 spans 13 amino acids. Of all the DNA, just the CDR3 is kept, 39 bases in frame from base 1. V drops 3 bases and J drops 6 bases, leaving 12 bases in between.

Sequencing was carried out using peripheral blood. This receptor was taken from a human donor in a cohort sampled during active COVID-19. The rearrangement joined TRBV2 to TRBJ2-7; there is no confident call for the D gene. The sequenced DNA: TGTGCCAGCAGTGAGAACAGAGCCGGCGAGCAGTACTTC. It specifies CASSENRAGEQYF.